The rows below give T cell receptor beta chains drawn from one sample of a study of regulatory T cells in long-lasting Graves disease. MiXCR, applied by TCRdb to the multiplex PCR reads, yields one record per CDR3 protein. The table records 300,000 to 400,000 distinct CDR3 sequences, roughly a sixth of them present only once. These data were likewise used in another study, on T cells in Graves' hyperthyroidism and ophthalmopathy.

The specimen comprised peripheral blood mononuclear cells (PBMCs), sampled at new diagnosis, from a patient treated with antithyroid drugs. The source of these receptors is a man aged 35-49 years with Graves disease. CDR3s include the opening cysteine and the closing phenylalanine or tryptophan. Each record gives: D gene, J gene, V gene, clone size, CDR3 protein, CDR3 DNA. D genes are given only for firm matches. The listing skips clone size in some rows; elsewhere it reads once, few, many or a size class.

-,TRBJ2-4,TRBV3-1,many,CASSRLNSVDIQYF,TGTGCCAGCAGCCGATTGAATAGTGTAGACATTCAGTACTTC
-,TRBJ2-7,TRBV4-3,many,CASSPGTPSRYEQYF,TGCGCCAGCAGCCCTGGGACACCCTCCAGATACGAGCAGTACTTC
TRBD2,TRBJ2-5,TRBV5-1,many,CASSRGASGQETQYF,TGCGCCAGCAGCCGTGGGGCTAGCGGACAAGAGACCCAGTACTTC
TRBD2,TRBJ2-3,TRBV20-1,-,CSAGTAGRAGGLNFTDTQYF,TGCAGTGCTGGAACCGCTGGGCGAGCGGGGGGCCTCAATTTCACAGATACGCAGTATTTT
TRBD1,TRBJ2-3,TRBV19,few,CASSMVRGPDTQYF,TGTGCCAGTAGTATGGTCAGGGGGCCAGATACGCAGTATTTT
-,TRBJ2-7,TRBV28,few,CTSSLSPNEQYF,TGTACCAGCAGCTTGAGTCCTAACGAGCAGTACTTC
TRBD2,TRBJ2-3,TRBV27,many,CASSKLAGSTDTQYF,TGTGCCAGCAGTAAACTAGCGGGGAGCACAGATACGCAGTATTTT
-,TRBJ2-3,TRBV28,few,CASSSGLDTQYF,TGTGCCAGCAGTTCCGGGTTAGATACGCAGTATTTT
-,TRBJ1-5,TRBV7-9,-,CASSLDRAQPQHF,TGTGCCAGCAGCTTAGACAGGGCTCAGCCCCAGCATTTT
-,TRBJ2-1,TRBV6-1,many,CASRLDQYNEQFF,TGTGCCAGCCGACTAGATCAATACAATGAGCAGTTCTTC
-,TRBJ2-7,TRBV20-1,few,CSARGSTGDSYEQYF,TGCAGTGCTAGAGGCTCGACAGGAGATTCTTACGAGCAGTACTTC
TRBD2,TRBJ2-3,TRBV2,many,CASSGLAGGGTDTQYF,TGTGCCAGTTCGGGACTAGCGGGGGGCGGGACAGATACGCAGTATTTT
-,TRBJ1-6,TRBV19,few,CASSHGRYNSPLHF,TGTGCCAGTAGTCACGGACGATATAATTCACCCCTCCACTTT
TRBD2,TRBJ2-1,TRBV7-3,many,CASSSSGGGSYNEQFF,TGTGCCAGCAGCTCTAGCGGGGGTGGCTCCTACAATGAGCAGTTCTTC
-,TRBJ2-5,TRBV18,few,CASSPFGTTEETQYF,TGTGCCAGCTCACCGTTCGGGACCACCGAAGAGACCCAGTACTTC
-,TRBJ1-5,TRBV5-1,few,CASSTGPLRGNQPQHF,TGCGCCAGCAGCACCGGACCTTTACGGGGCAATCAGCCCCAGCATTTT
-,TRBJ1-4,TRBV28,-,CASSLSGANEKLFF,TGTGCCAGCAGTTTATCGGGGGCTAATGAAAAACTGTTTTTT
-,TRBJ2-5,TRBV6-5,few,CASSSRPAGRGETQYF,TGTGCCAGCAGTTCCCGCCCAGCGGGGAGGGGGGAGACCCAGTACTTC
TRBD2,TRBJ2-1,TRBV30,many,CAWRRSGGARDEQFF,TGTGCCTGGAGACGGAGCGGGGGGGCCCGGGATGAGCAGTTCTTC
-,TRBJ1-1,TRBV4-2,many,CASSRGNTGDTEAFF,TGTGCCAGCAGCCGAGGAAATACAGGAGACACTGAAGCTTTCTTT
-,TRBJ2-3,TRBV29-1,many,CSVEDGLGGDTQYF,TGCAGCGTTGAAGATGGCCTGGGAGGAGATACGCAGTATTTT
TRBD2,TRBJ2-3,TRBV28,many,CASSALAGHLRDTQYF,TGTGCCAGCAGTGCCCTAGCGGGGCACCTCCGTGATACGCAGTATTTT
-,TRBJ1-4,TRBV3-1,once,CASSRWTAEKLFF,TGTGCCAGCAGCCGGTGGACAGCCGAAAAACTGTTTTTT
TRBD2,TRBJ2-1,TRBV7-2,many,CASSLRASGGTNNEQFF,TGTGCCAGCAGCTTAAGGGCTAGCGGGGGAACTAACAATGAGCAGTTCTTC
TRBD2,TRBJ2-5,TRBV20-1,few,CSACSGGETQYF,TGCAGTGCATGCAGCGGGGGAGAGACCCAGTACTTC
TRBD2,TRBJ2-2,TRBV7-3,few,CASSIGSGASGGELFF,TGTGCCAGCAGCATCGGAAGCGGGGCCAGTGGCGGGGAGCTGTTTTTT
-,TRBJ2-3,TRBV28,-,CASSLRGCTDTQYF,TGTGCCAGCAGTTTGCGGGGATGCACAGATACGCAGTATTTT
-,TRBJ2-1,TRBV9,few,CASSAQRGWQFF,TGTGCCAGCAGCGCACAGAGAGGCTGGCAGTTCTTC
TRBD1,TRBJ2-3,TRBV25-1,many,CASSEPGGAWLRDTQYF,TGTGCCAGCAGTGAACCAGGGGGCGCTTGGCTTAGAGATACGCAGTATTTT
-,TRBJ2-7,TRBV6-1,few,CASRSGPPNSYEQYF,TGTGCCAGCCGCTCAGGACCACCTAACTCCTACGAGCAGTACTTC
-,TRBJ2-3,TRBV5-4,few,CASSWGYFDTDTQYF,TGTGCCAGCAGCTGGGGGTATTTTGACACAGATACGCAGTATTTT
TRBD1,TRBJ1-5,TRBV6-1,many,CASSEETGEPQHF,TGTGCCAGCAGTGAAGAGACAGGGGAGCCCCAGCATTTT
TRBD1,TRBJ1-5,TRBV20-1,many,CSARTGGNQPQHF,TGCAGTGCCCGGACAGGGGGCAATCAGCCCCAGCATTTT
-,TRBJ1-1,TRBV2,few,CAGSYQGPATEAFF,TGTGCCGGCAGTTACCAGGGGCCGGCAACTGAAGCTTTCTTT
-,TRBJ1-2,TRBV6-2/TRBV6-3,few,CASSVQGYYGYTF,TGTGCCAGCAGTGTCCAGGGGTACTATGGCTACACCTTC
-,TRBJ1-6,TRBV7-2,many,CASSLRGFTYNSPLHF,TGTGCCAGCAGCTTACGGGGTTTCACCTATAATTCACCCCTCCACTTT
-,TRBJ1-2,TRBV10-3,many,CAIVGIYGYTF,TGTGCCATCGTAGGGATCTATGGCTACACCTTC
-,TRBJ1-6,TRBV11-2,many,CASSLARGIVGSPLHF,TGTGCCAGCAGCTTAGCTCGGGGGATCGTTGGTTCACCCCTCCACTTT
-,TRBJ1-2,TRBV5-1,many,CASSLAGRLDGYTF,TGCGCCAGCAGCTTGGCCGGGCGGCTCGACGGCTACACCTTC
-,TRBJ1-2,TRBV6-1,-,CASRVDGDYGYTF,TGTGCCAGCAGAGTGGACGGAGACTATGGCTACACCTTC
-,TRBJ1-4,TRBV6-5,-,CASSYRAATNEKLFF,TGTGCCAGCAGTTACCGGGCAGCAACTAATGAAAAACTGTTTTTT
-,TRBJ1-1,TRBV2,many,CASTSGLSEAFF,TGTGCCAGCACTTCAGGGCTCTCTGAAGCTTTCTTT
TRBD2,TRBJ2-3,TRBV20-1,many,CSARRLAGGSTDTQYF,TGCAGTGCTCGAAGACTAGCGGGGGGGAGCACAGATACGCAGTATTTT
TRBD1,TRBJ2-5,TRBV18,many,CASSRSRSQGEETQYF,TGTGCCAGCTCACGTAGCCGTTCGCAGGGGGAAGAGACCCAGTACTTC
TRBD1,TRBJ2-7,TRBV28,-,CASSSGQENEQYF,TGTGCCAGCAGTTCGGGACAGGAGAACGAGCAGTACTTC
-,TRBJ1-5,TRBV30,-,CAWSVRNNQPQHF,TGTGCCTGGAGTGTACGGAACAATCAGCCCCAGCATTTT